The clone carrying this T cell receptor beta chain was recorded a few times. What it binds is unknown. TCR beta cDNA libraries had unique molecular identifiers. Roughly 500,000 cDNA molecules were obtained from approximately 0.91 to 9.4 million T cells. MiXCR was run by TCRdb on the PCR reads, yielding one entry per CDR3 protein. This sample carries roughly 800,000 distinct CDR3 sequences, more than 45% of them seen once, and the ten largest clones take roughly 5%. The source of the sample is a study of post-analysis software for immune sequencing data. Study at large: Recorded disease courses covered relapsing-remitting, secondary progressive and progressive-relapsing multiple sclerosis. Some patients had no subtype annotation.

Trimming removed 6 bases from V and 2 bases from J; junction bases left unmatched: 6. This CDR3 region has 15 residues. Study-level points and caveats: With F measure, samples from one preparation batch clustered together strongly. The study found significantly lower normalized Chao1 diversity in multiple sclerosis patients than in controls. TRBV5-6, TRBV5-1 and TRBV20-1 belonged to a set of roughly 5 TRBV segments that were more frequent in patients than controls.

The chain has TRBV12-3 or TRBV12-4 and TRBJ2-1; 8 bases match TRBD1. This receptor was taken from a girl aged 5-17 years with multiple sclerosis. The specimen sequenced was blood. The CDR3 DNA follows: TGTGCCAGCAGCCGGACAGGGTTAGCCTACAATGAGCAGTTCTTC. Residues: CASSRTGLAYNEQFF.